This T cell receptor beta chain is from a study of STAT3 mutations in large granular lymphocyte leukemia. Overall study: Over half of T-LGLL patients had one or more immunosuppressive regimens.

Comments on this clone: Its antigen is still unknown.

Libraries were prepared by immunoSEQ multiplex PCR; TCRdb keeps only in-frame clonotypes and omits some of them. This sample yields tens of thousands of clones, of which roughly 81% are seen a single time; about 0.45% belongs to the top ten. Study-wide results and limits: In T-cell large granular lymphocyte leukemia, about half of patients showed multiple immunodominant subclonotypes. All newly emerging clones after therapy were STAT3 wild type.

The ends were cut back, 6 bases at V and 4 bases at J, with 24 bases in the middle. Germline V lookup: CDR1 KGHSH, CDR2 LQKENI. This CDR3 comprises 17 residues. Sequences were obtained from PBMCs. This sequence joins TRBV18 and TRBJ1-2, with D uncertain. This receptor was identified in a human donor with T large granular lymphocyte leukemia. Some clones in this sample may be carry-over from other donors' samples. CDR3 region: CASSPTRGNKAFYGYTF. The CDR3 DNA is TGTGCCAGCTCGCCTACTAGAGGAAACAAAGCCTTCTATGGCTACACCTTC.